The subject of this entry is one T cell receptor (beta chain). Its specificity is not known. This entry belongs to a study of PD-1 blockade in classical Hodgkin lymphoma. Every patient relapsed after autologous stem cell transplantation, and brentuximab vedotin exposure varied. The patients, who had relapsed/refractory classical Hodgkin lymphoma, achieved best responses of complete response, partial response or progressive disease. Profiled with immunoSEQ multiplex PCR; TCRdb holds only in-frame clones, not every one. The sample has roughly 96,000 clones; about 88% are singletons. V was clipped by 6 bases and J by 8 bases; unmatched bases: 14. This CDR3 has 17 residues. Per germline, CDR1 MDHEN and CDR2 SYDVKM. Findings and limits, study-wide: Lower baseline TCR diversity was reported for newly diagnosed patients than for healthy donors. CD4+ TCR diversity rose significantly by C4D1, and CD8+ TCR diversity did not.

The clonotype comes from a human donor with classical Hodgkin lymphoma. Sequences were derived from peripheral blood mononuclear cells (PBMCs), sampled before the second cycle of nivolumab. The V and J genes are TRBV28 and TRBJ2-1; 12 bases align to TRBD2. CDR3 sequence reads: CASREPGLAGTVDEQFF. The CDR3 DNA follows: TGTGCCAGCAGGGAACCCGGACTAGCGGGAACGGTGGATGAGCAGTTCTTC.